A single sample gave rise to the 32 T cell receptor beta chains below, sequenced in a study of T cells in Graves' hyperthyroidism and ophthalmopathy. Regions amplified from RNA transcripts were the TCR beta CDR3 regions. RT-PCR in the first round (using the HTBI primer set) targeted the TCR CDR3. TCRdb redid the calling of the multiplex PCR reads with MiXCR, one entry per CDR3 protein. Found here are roughly 290,000 distinct CDR3 sequences, 15% to 20% of them singletons; the top ten hold approximately 60%. The sequencing sample was made of blood. These receptors were obtained from a woman between 55 and 75 years old with Graves' ophthalmopathy.

This clonotype was detected ten times or more. The chain joins TRBV12-3 or TRBV12-4 to TRBJ2-7; D not resolved. Deletions cut 5 bases from V and 7 bases from J, with 24 bases between. The CDR3 has 16 residues. The CDR3 spells CASSPAAGHFDSEQYF. For the CDR3, the DNA is TGTGCCAGCAGTCCCGCCGCCGGGCATTTTGATTCGGAGCAGTACTTC.

This clonotype has a count of ten or more. This chain joins TRBV20-1 and TRBJ1-2; the D is unclear. Germline V gives CDR1 DFQATT, CDR2 SNEGSKA (reference sequence). V was trimmed by 6 bases and J by 3 bases, leaving 20 bases between them. There are 15 residues in the CDR3. The CDR3 sequence: CSASRGRRTYYGYTF. CDR3 nucleotides: TGCAGTGCATCTCGAGGGCGGAGGACCTACTATGGCTACACCTTC.

This clonotype has only a few counts. This chain connects TRBV7-9 to TRBJ1-2, with TRBD1 matching 10 bases. CDR3 length: 13 amino acids. The ends lost 4 bases at V and 9 bases at J; junction bases unmatched: 5. CDR1 SEHNR and CDR2 FQNEAQ come from the germline V gene (reference sequence). The CDR3 bases are TGTGCCAGCAGCTCGACAGGGGGCCAAAGCTACACCTTC. Translation: CASSSTGGQSYTF.

This clonotype was picked up a small number of times. The rearrangement links TRBV4-1 to TRBJ2-1, with 10 bases identical to TRBD2. J lost 1 base, V lost 0 bases, and 9 bases had no gene match. This CDR3 spans 19 amino acids. Germline V gene lookup returns CDR1 MGHRA and CDR2 YSYEKL. This CDR3 reads CASSQDSGPSGSSYNEQFF. The CDR3 nucleotides read TGCGCCAGCAGCCAAGATTCGGGCCCTAGCGGGAGTTCCTACAATGAGCAGTTCTTC.

This clonotype was seen at least ten times. CDR3 coding DNA: TGTGCCAGCAGTGTACCGGGACGGACGAATGAGCAGTTCTTC. This codes for CASSVPGRTNEQFF. V and J are TRBV28 and TRBJ2-1; D is perhaps TRBD1 or TRBD2 (5 bases each). Germline values: CDR1 MDHEN, CDR2 SYDVKM. V lost 5 bases and J 7 bases, leaving 15 bases between the germline ends. This CDR3 contains 14 residues.

This clonotype occurred many times. The J gene is TRBJ2-1, the V gene TRBV20-1; weak D call: TRBD1 (6 bases). Trimming cost V 2 bases and J 0 bases, with 20 bases left between them. Germline CDR1 reads DFQATT; CDR2 reads SNEGSKA (reference sequence). This CDR3 has 18 residues. The CDR3 DNA follows: TGCAGTGCTAGAACACCCTATACAGGGACGAGCTCCTACAATGAGCAGTTCTTC. Amino acid sequence: CSARTPYTGTSSYNEQFF.

This clonotype was seen at least ten times. The V gene is TRBV14, the J gene TRBJ2-3; 8 bases match TRBD1. The CDR3 covers 15 residues. Trimming at V came to 4 bases and at J to 0 bases, leaving 3 bases not matched to a gene. Germline CDR1 and CDR2: SGHDN and FVKESK. In DNA, the CDR3 is TGTGCCAGCAGCCCCCGGGACAGGAGCACAGATACGCAGTATTTT. It codes for CASSPRDRSTDTQYF.

The J gene is TRBJ2-7, the V gene TRBV19; a weak D match, TRBD1 (6 bases). With 4 bases removed from V and 1 base from J, the gap between germline ends came to 26 bases. The CDR3 totals 19 residues. Germline CDR1 is LNHDA and CDR2 is SQIVND (reference sequence). This CDR3 reads CASSTQFLPDRKKSYEQYF. The CDR3 nucleotides read TGTGCCAGTAGTACCCAATTTCTCCCGGACAGAAAAAAATCCTACGAGCAGTACTTC.

This clonotype was observed at least ten times. The chain carries TRBV12-3 or TRBV12-4 and TRBJ1-5; no definite D call. The CDR3 sequence is 16 residues long. Trimming pared 3 bases from V and 0 bases from J, leaving 12 bases between. The CDR3 nucleotides are TGTGCCAGCAGTTTTGGAGGCAGTACTAGCAATCAGCCCCAGCATTTT. Protein: CASSFGGSTSNQPQHF.

The rearrangement uses TRBV20-1 and TRBJ2-3, with TRBD2 matching over 11 bases. J was trimmed by 4 bases and V by 5 bases; bases with no gene match: 5. CDR1 and CDR2 from the germline V gene are DFQATT and SNEGSKA (reference sequence). The CDR3 totals 14 residues. The CDR3 coding sequence is TGCAGTGCTGCTAGCGGGAGGCAAGCAGATACGCAGTATTTT. It yields the protein CSAASGRQADTQYF.

This clonotype was observed at least ten times. This chain uses TRBV7-2 with TRBJ2-3; D is undetermined. The length of the CDR3 is 13 residues. Trimming pared 5 bases from V and 2 bases from J, leaving 8 bases between. CDR1 SGHTA and CDR2 FQGNSA come from the germline V gene. CDR3 DNA sequence: TGTGCCAGCAGCCCGCGGAACACAGATACGCAGTATTTT. Amino acids: CASSPRNTDTQYF.

This clonotype appeared a few times. The chain couples TRBV11-2 to TRBJ2-7; possibly TRBD2 for D (7 bases). Germline V gene sequence: CDR1 SGHAT, CDR2 FQNNGV. Trimming removed 5 bases at V and 5 bases at J, with 16 bases between. There are 14 residues in the CDR3. The CDR3 loop reads CASSRWGGPHEQYF. Written as DNA, the CDR3 is TGTGCCAGCAGCCGCTGGGGGGGGCCTCACGAGCAGTACTTC.

This clonotype appeared a few times. The chain recombines TRBV19 with TRBJ1-2; 8 bases agree with TRBD1. This CDR3 contains 14 residues. Losses at the gene ends were 7 bases for V and 2 bases for J; bases not matched to a gene: 6. CDR1 is LNHDA, CDR2 SQIVND, per germline (reference sequence). CDR3 amino acids: CASTATGGNYGYTF. CDR3 sequence (DNA): TGTGCCAGTACCGCAACAGGGGGAAACTATGGCTACACCTTC.

This clonotype was counted between two and nine times. The V call is TRBV5-1, the J call TRBJ2-2; D is tentatively TRBD1 or TRBD2 (5 bases each). V lost 4 bases and J lost 4, with 17 bases in between. Germline-derived CDR1 and CDR2 are SGHRS and YFSETQ. This CDR3 is 16 amino acids long. CDR3 coding DNA: TGCGCCAGCAGCCACACCTCCGGGGCCCTCACCGGGGAGCTGTTTTTT. This sequence encodes CASSHTSGALTGELFF.

This clonotype was seen a handful of times. J is TRBJ2-2 and V is TRBV20-1; no clear D. Germline CDR1 reads DFQATT; CDR2 reads SNEGSKA (reference sequence). The V end was cut by 1 base, the J end by 7 bases, with 10 bases between. The CDR3 consists of 13 residues. The CDR3 loop is CSARAGADGELFF. The CDR3, as DNA: TGCAGTGCTAGAGCGGGCGCTGACGGGGAGCTGTTTTTT.

The V and J genes are TRBV7-9 and TRBJ2-5, with D possibly matching TRBD2 (6 bases). The CDR3 is made up of 14 amino acids. Deletions cut 0 bases from V and 5 bases from J, with 10 bases between. CDR1 is SEHNR, CDR2 FQNEAQ, per germline (reference sequence). For the CDR3, the DNA is TGTGCCAGCAGCTTAGCCAGGGAGGAGGAGACCCAGTACTTC. Residues: CASSLAREEETQYF.

A note on this clonotype: Possible read error: a much larger clone is one base away. The chain employs TRBV28 and TRBJ2-7, with D perhaps matching TRBD1 or TRBD2 (5 bases each). The DNA end favors TRBJ2-1, so the J call may be wrong. This CDR3 has 12 residues. Germline V CDR1 and CDR2: MDHEN, SYDVKM. In nucleotides, the CDR3 is TGTGCCACGGGGACGATCACCTACGAGCAGTTCTTC. It codes for CATGTITYEQFF.

This clonotype showed up many times. The chain has TRBV2 and TRBJ1-2; 8 bases align to TRBD1. V shed 3 bases, J shed 7 bases, and the junction held 4 bases outside the gene matches. The CDR3 loop spans 13 amino acids. Germline values: CDR1 SNHLY, CDR2 FYNNEI. The CDR3: CASSDRGRPGYTF. The CDR3 DNA is TGTGCCAGCAGTGACAGGGGGCGACCTGGCTACACCTTC.

Details on this clonotype: A much larger clone sits a single nucleotide away, making a read error possible. This chain joins TRBV18 and TRBJ2-7; either TRBD1 or TRBD2 may fit D (5 bases each). The CDR3 has 16 residues. Per germline, CDR1 KGHSH and CDR2 LQKENI. CDR3 region: CAGSQSPGTGLDEQYF. In DNA, the CDR3 is TGTGCCGGCTCACAGAGTCCCGGGACCGGGTTAGACGAGCAGTACTTC.

At least ten counts were recorded for this clonotype. The chain joins TRBV6-1 to TRBJ2-7; 11 positions match TRBD1. Unmatched junction bases numbered 5, after V lost 5 bases and J lost 2 bases. The germline CDR1 and CDR2 sequences are MNHNS and SASEGT. The CDR3 has 15 residues. The CDR3 DNA is TGTGCCAGCAGTATCGGGACAGGGGGGACCTACGAGCAGTACTTC. Encoded protein: CASSIGTGGTYEQYF.

The chain couples TRBV5-1 to TRBJ1-2; D might be TRBD1 (6 bases). CDR1 is SGHRS, CDR2 YFSETQ, per germline. Trimming took 0 bases from V and 4 from J, leaving 22 bases between them. This CDR3 comprises 18 residues. The DNA for the CDR3 is TGCGCCAGCAGCTTGGAACCACAGGGTGGCAGGACCGTCTATGGCTACACCTTC. It translates to CASSLEPQGGRTVYGYTF. The full variable domain, its missing parts supplied by reference TRBV5-1 and TRBJ1-2, is KAGVTQTPRYLIKTRGQQVTLSCSPISGHRSVSWYQQTPGQGLQFLFEYFSETQRNKGNFPGRFSGRQFSNSRSEMNVSTLELGDSALYLCASSLEPQGGRTVYGYTFGSGTRLTVV.

This clonotype was detected only a few times. A read error may explain this, as a much larger clone is one base away. This chain links TRBV9 with TRBJ1-2; possible D gene TRBD1, 5 bases. Germline V gene lookup returns CDR1 SGDLS and CDR2 YYNGEE. The CDR3 covers 13 residues. Trimming cost V 0 bases and J 4 bases, with 7 bases left between them. This chain's CDR3 is CASSVDGGYGYTF. The CDR3 bases are TGTGCCAGCAGCGTAGACGGGGGCTATGGCTACACCTTC.

The chain couples TRBV15 to TRBJ1-1, with D hard to call. The CDR3 covers 12 residues. Germline CDR1 and CDR2: LNHNV and YYDKDF (reference sequence). Trimming removed 4 bases from V and 11 bases from J, with 14 bases in between. The DNA of the CDR3 is TGTGCCACCAGCAATTTTGGCGGAGGGGCTTTCTTT. It translates to CATSNFGGGAFF.

This clonotype was detected ten times or more. The chain is built from TRBV2 and TRBJ2-1, with D possibly called TRBD1 or TRBD2 (5 bases each). The ends were cut back, 4 bases at V and 6 bases at J, with 10 bases in the middle. CDR3 size: 13 residues. From germline, CDR1 is SNHLY and CDR2 FYNNEI. CDR3 sequence reads: CASSVSGSNEQFF. As DNA, the CDR3 is TGTGCCAGCAGTGTATCAGGGAGCAATGAGCAGTTCTTC.

This clonotype was found many times. The V and J genes are TRBV20-1 and TRBJ1-2; no reliable D call. Trimming pared 7 bases from V and 4 bases from J, leaving 13 bases between. The CDR3 is 12 residues long. Germline loops: CDR1 DFQATT, CDR2 SNEGSKA (reference sequence). The CDR3 reads CSGSELGYGYTF. CDR3 bases: TGCAGTGGATCGGAGCTCGGCTATGGCTACACCTTC.

In this sample, this clonotype turned up once. Its ends do not fully match the called genes, so a read error is possible. V gene TRBV4-3 combines with J gene TRBJ2-1; D is uncertain. Germline CDR1 reads LGHNA; CDR2 reads YSLEER. The CDR3 contains 13 residues. The chain's CDR3 is CASSQDSFNEQFF. The DNA of the CDR3 is TGCGCCAGCAGCCAAGATTCCTTCAATGAGCAGTTCTTC.

This clonotype came up a few times. The chain uses TRBV14 and TRBJ2-5; maybe TRBD1 (5 bases). CDR1 is SGHDN, CDR2 FVKESK, per germline. CDR3 length equals 15 residues. V lost 1 base to trimming and J lost 1 base, with 10 bases between them. This CDR3 is CASSQVWQGQETQYF. The CDR3, as DNA: TGTGCCAGCAGCCAAGTTTGGCAGGGCCAAGAGACCCAGTACTTC.

There are many counts of this clonotype. The chain combines TRBV27 with TRBJ2-3; 8 bases are shared with TRBD2. Germline assignment: CDR1 MNHEY and CDR2 SMNVEV (reference sequence). Trimming took 7 bases from V and 2 from J; bases not matched to a gene: 8. The CDR3 runs to 15 residues. The CDR3 DNA reads as TGTGCCAGCACCCCCGAGCGGGAGATCACAGATACGCAGTATTTT. Translation: CASTPEREITDTQYF.

In its sample, this clonotype was seen a few times. The chain couples TRBV19 to TRBJ2-7; no clear D gene. V was trimmed by 1 base and J by 2 bases, leaving 9 bases between them. The germline CDR1 and CDR2 sequences are LNHDA and SQIVND (reference sequence). The CDR3 has 14 amino acids. The CDR3 coding sequence is TGTGCCAGTAGTATAGGGGCAGGACCCTACGAGCAGTACTTC. Protein sequence: CASSIGAGPYEQYF.

This clonotype appeared many times. CDR3 amino acids: CASNLLLQGVSTGELFF. The CDR3 DNA is TGTGCCAGCAACCTCCTATTACAGGGGGTCTCCACCGGGGAGCTGTTTTTT. The genes are TRBV7-2 and TRBJ2-2, with 8 nucleotides matching TRBD1. This CDR3 spans 17 amino acids. Germline loops: CDR1 SGHTA, CDR2 FQGNSA. With V trimmed by 7 bases and J by 4 bases, 14 bases remained unmatched.

This clonotype has a handful of counts. The junction differs from germline at one of its ends, possibly a read error. The J gene is TRBJ1-6, the V gene TRBV5-8; D is uncertain. Per the germline V gene, CDR1 is SGHTS and CDR2 is YDEGEE. The CDR3 contains 13 residues. The DNA for the CDR3 is TGCGCCAGCAGCTTGAAAATTAATTCACCCCTCCACTTT. The encoded protein is CASSLKINSPLHF.

The gene calls are TRBV5-6 and TRBJ2-5; D is possibly TRBD2 (6 bases). V was clipped by 7 bases and J by 1 base, with 11 bases between them. Per germline, CDR1 SGHDT and CDR2 YYEEEE. The length of the CDR3 is 13 residues. The CDR3 nucleotides read TGTGCCAGCGCTCCCGGGGGCCAAGAGACCCAGTACTTC. Its translation is CASAPGGQETQYF.